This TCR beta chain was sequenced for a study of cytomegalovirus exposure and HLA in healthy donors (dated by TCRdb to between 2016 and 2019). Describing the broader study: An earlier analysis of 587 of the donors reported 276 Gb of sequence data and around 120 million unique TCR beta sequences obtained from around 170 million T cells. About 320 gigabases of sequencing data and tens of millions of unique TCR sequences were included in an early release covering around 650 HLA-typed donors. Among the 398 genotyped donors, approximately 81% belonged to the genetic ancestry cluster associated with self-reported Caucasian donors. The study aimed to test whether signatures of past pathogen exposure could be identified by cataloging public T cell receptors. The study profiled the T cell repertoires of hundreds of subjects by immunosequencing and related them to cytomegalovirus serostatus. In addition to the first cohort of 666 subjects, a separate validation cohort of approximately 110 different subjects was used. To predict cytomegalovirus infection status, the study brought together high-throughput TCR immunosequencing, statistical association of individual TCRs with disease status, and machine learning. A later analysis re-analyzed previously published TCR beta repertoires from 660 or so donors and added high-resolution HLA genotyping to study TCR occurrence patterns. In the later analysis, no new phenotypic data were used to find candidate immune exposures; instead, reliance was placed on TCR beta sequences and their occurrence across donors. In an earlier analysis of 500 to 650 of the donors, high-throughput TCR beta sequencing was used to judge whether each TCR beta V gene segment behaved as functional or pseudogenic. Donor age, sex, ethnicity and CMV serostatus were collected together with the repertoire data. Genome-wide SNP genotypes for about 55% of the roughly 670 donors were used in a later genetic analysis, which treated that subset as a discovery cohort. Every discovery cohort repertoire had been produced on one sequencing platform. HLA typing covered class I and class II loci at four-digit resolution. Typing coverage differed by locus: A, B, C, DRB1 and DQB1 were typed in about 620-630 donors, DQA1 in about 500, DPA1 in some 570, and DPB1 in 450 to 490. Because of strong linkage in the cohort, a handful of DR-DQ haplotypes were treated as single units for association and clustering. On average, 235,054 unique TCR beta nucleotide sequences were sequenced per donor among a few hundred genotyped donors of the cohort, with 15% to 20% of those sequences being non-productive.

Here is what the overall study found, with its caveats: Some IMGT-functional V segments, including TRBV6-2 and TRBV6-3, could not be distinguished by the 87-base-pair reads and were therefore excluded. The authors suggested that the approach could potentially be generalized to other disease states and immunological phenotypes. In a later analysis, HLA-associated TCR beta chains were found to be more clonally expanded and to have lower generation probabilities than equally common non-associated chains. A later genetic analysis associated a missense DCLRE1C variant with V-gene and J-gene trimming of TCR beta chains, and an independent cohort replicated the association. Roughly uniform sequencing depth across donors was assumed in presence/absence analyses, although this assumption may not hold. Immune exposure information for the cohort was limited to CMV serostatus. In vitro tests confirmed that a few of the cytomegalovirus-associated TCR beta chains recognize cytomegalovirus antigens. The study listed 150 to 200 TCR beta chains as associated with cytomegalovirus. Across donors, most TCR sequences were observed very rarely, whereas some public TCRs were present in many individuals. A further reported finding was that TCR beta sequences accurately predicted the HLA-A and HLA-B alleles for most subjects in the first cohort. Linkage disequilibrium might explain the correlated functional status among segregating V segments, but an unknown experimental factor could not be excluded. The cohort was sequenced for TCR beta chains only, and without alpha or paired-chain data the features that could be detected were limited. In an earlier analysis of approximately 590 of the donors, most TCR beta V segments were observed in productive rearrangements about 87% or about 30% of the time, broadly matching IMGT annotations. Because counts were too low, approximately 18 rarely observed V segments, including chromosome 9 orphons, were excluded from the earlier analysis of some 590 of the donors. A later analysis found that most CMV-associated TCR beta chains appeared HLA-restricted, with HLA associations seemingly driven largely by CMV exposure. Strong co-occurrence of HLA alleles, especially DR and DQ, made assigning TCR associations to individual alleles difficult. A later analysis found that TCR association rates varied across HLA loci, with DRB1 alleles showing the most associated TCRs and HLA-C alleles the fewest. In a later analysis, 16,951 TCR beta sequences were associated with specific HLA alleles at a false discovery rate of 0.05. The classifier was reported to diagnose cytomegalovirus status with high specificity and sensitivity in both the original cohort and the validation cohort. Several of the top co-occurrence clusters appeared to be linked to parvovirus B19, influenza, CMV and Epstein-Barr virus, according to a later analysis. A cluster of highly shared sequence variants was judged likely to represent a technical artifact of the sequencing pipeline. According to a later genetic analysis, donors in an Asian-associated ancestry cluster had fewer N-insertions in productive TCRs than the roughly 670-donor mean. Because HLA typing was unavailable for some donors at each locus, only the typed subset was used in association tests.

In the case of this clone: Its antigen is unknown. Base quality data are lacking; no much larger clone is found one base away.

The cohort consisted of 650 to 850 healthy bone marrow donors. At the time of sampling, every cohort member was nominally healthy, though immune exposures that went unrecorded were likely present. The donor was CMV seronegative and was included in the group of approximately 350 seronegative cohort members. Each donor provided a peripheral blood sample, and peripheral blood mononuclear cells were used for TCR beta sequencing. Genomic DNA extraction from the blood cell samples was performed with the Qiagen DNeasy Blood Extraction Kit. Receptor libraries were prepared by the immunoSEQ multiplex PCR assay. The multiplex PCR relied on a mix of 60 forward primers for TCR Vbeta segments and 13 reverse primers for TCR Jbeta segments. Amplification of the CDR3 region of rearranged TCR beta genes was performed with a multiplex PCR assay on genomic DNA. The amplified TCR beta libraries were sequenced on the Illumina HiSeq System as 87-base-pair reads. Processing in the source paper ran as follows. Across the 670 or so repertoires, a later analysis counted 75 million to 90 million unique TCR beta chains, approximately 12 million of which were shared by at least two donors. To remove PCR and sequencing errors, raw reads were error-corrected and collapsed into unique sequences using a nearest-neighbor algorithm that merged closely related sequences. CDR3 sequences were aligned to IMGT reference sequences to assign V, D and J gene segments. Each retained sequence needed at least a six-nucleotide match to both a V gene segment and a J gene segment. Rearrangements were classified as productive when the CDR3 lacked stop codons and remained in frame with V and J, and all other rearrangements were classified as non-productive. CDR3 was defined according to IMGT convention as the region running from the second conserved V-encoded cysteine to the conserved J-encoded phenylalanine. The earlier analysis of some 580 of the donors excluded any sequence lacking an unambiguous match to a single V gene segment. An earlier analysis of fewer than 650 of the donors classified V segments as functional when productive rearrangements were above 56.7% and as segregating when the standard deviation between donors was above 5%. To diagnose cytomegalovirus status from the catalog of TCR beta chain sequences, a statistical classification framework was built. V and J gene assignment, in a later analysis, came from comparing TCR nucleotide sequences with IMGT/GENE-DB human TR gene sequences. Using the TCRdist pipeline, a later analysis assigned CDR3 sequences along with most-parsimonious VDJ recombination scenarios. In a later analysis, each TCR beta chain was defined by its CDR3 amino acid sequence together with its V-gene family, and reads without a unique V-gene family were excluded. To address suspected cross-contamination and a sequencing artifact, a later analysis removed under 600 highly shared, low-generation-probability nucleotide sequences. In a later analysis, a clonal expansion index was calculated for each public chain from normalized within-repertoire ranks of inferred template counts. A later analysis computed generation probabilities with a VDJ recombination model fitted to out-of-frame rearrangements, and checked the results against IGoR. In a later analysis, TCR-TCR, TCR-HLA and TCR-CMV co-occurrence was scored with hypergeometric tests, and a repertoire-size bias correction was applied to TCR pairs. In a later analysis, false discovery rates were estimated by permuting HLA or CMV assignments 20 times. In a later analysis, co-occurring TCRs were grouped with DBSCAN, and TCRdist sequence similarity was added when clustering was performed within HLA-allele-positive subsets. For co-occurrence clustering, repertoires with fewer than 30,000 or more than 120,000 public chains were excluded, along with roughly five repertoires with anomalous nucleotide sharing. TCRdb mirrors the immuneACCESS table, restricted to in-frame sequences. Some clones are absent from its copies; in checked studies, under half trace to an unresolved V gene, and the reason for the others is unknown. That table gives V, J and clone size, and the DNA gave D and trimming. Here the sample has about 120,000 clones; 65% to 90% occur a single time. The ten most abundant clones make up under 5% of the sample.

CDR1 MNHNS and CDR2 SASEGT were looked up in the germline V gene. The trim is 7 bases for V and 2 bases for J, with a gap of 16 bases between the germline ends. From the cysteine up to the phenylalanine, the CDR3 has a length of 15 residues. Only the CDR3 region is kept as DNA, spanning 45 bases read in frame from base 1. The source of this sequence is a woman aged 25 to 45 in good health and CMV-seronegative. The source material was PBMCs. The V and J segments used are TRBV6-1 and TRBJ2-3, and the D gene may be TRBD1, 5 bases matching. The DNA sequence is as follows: TGTGCCAGCACGCGTTGGCAGGGCGACACAGATACGCAGTATTTT. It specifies CASTRWQGDTDTQYF.